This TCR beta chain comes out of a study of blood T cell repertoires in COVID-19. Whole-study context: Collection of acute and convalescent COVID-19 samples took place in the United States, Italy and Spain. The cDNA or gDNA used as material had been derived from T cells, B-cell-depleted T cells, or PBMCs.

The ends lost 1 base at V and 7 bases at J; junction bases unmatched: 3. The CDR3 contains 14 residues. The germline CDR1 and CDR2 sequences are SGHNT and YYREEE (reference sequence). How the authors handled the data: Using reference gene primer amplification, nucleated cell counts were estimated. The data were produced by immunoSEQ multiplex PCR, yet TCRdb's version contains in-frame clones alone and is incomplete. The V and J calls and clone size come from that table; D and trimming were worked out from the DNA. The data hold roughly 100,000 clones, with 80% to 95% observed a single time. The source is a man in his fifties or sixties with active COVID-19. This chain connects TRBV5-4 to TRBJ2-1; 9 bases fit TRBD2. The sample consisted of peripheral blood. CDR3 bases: TGTGCCAGCAGCTTGATAGCGGGGGAGAATGAGCAGTTCTTC. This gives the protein CASSLIAGENEQFF. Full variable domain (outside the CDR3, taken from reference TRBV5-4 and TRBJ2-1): ETGVTQSPTHLIKTRGQQVTLRCSSQSGHNTVSWYQQALGQGPQFIFQYYREEENGRGNFPPRFSGLQFPNYSSELNVNALELDDSALYLCASSLIAGENEQFFGPGTRLTVL.